A selection of T cell receptor beta chains follows, all from one sample in a study of naive and memory T cell subsets. One entry per CDR3 protein results from TCRdb running MiXCR on the UMI-ligation and nested PCR reads. Of 80,000 or so distinct CDR3 sequences listed, about 10% are singletons. Sequenced input: naive CD8+ T cells from blood. The origin of the receptors is a human donor in good health. The CDR3 runs from the conserved cysteine through the conserved F or W. A D gene is named only where the DNA matches it firmly. Only part of the rows carry a size: once, few, many, or a class if the clone is expanded.

CDR3 length	D gene	clone size	J gene	V gene	CDR3 DNA	CDR3 protein
13	TRBD1	-	TRBJ2-7	TRBV14	TGTGCCAGCAGGGGACAGGGGAACTACGAGCAGTACTTC	CASRGQGNYEQYF
15	-	-	TRBJ2-2	TRBV21-1	TGTGCCAGCAACCCAGGACTAGCGTGGACCGGGGAGCTGTTTTTT	CASNPGLAWTGELFF
15	TRBD2	few	TRBJ2-1	TRBV4-2	TGTGCCAGCAGCCAAACTAGCGGACCCTACAATGAGCAGTTCTTC	CASSQTSGPYNEQFF
15	-	many	TRBJ1-1	TRBV14	TGTGCCAGCAGCTCCCGGACGGAGTTGAACACTGAAGCTTTCTTT	CASSSRTELNTEAFF
11	-	-	TRBJ2-1	TRBV6-2/TRBV6-3	TGTGCCAGCGGCTATAGCAATGAGCAGTTCTTC	CASGYSNEQFF
15	-	few	TRBJ2-5	TRBV6-6	TGTGCCAGCAGTTACCCCCCCGCAGTCCAAGAGACCCAGTACTTC	CASSYPPAVQETQYF
18	TRBD1	many	TRBJ2-2	TRBV4-3	TGCGCCAGCAGCCAGCATACGACAGGGGTGGTAGACACCGGGGAGCTGTTTTTT	CASSQHTTGVVDTGELFF
16	-	few	TRBJ2-1	TRBV6-6	TGTGCCAGCAGTTACTCGGTCATGCGGGGCTACAATGAGCAGTTCTTC	CASSYSVMRGYNEQFF
16	TRBD2	many	TRBJ2-5	TRBV2	TGTGCCAGCAGTGACGGGACTAGCGGTTGGCGGGAGACCCAGTACTTC	CASSDGTSGWRETQYF
12	-	many	TRBJ1-2	TRBV29-1	TGCAGCGTTGACAGGGCTCAGGATGGCTACACCTTC	CSVDRAQDGYTF
16	-	many	TRBJ2-5	TRBV10-3	TGTGCCATCAGTGAGCCGGAGGGACATCGGGCGGGGACCCAGTACTTC	CAISEPEGHRAGTQYF
16	TRBD2	-	TRBJ2-1	TRBV5-6	TGTGCCAGCAGCTTGGGTGGTAGCGGGACGGCTTTTGAGCAGTTCTTC	CASSLGGSGTAFEQFF
13	-	many	TRBJ1-1	TRBV15	TGTGCCACCAGCAGCAACAGCGGCACTGAAGCTTTCTTT	CATSSNSGTEAFF
13	-	many	TRBJ1-1	TRBV27	TGTGCCAGCAGTCCGGACCGATACACTGAAGCTTTCTTT	CASSPDRYTEAFF
16	-	few	TRBJ2-2	TRBV7-7	TGTGCCAGCAGCTCTGAACAGGGACTTGGGACCGGGGAGCTGTTTTTT	CASSSEQGLGTGELFF
18	TRBD2	-	TRBJ2-1	TRBV6-1	TGTGCCAGCGGGGGTTTCGGGACTAGCGGGTATACCTACAATGAGCAGTTCTTC	CASGGFGTSGYTYNEQFF
17	-	-	TRBJ2-1	TRBV2	TGTGCCAGCGGGGGAGACCCCCGAACCTCTTCCTACAATGAGCAGTTCTTC	CASGGDPRTSSYNEQFF
17	-	-	TRBJ2-3	TRBV9	TGTGCCAGCAGCAGAGCCGACTTCCTCTCTAGCACAGATACGCAGTATTTT	CASSRADFLSSTDTQYF
16	-	-	TRBJ2-1	TRBV19	TGTGCCAGTAGTAGCCCTGGGACGGCCCTGAACAATGAGCAGTTCTTC	CASSSPGTALNNEQFF
13	-	-	TRBJ2-1	TRBV4-3	TGCGCCAGCAGCCAAGGATCGGGGGATGAGCAGTTCTTC	CASSQGSGDEQFF
16	TRBD2	few	TRBJ2-1	TRBV7-9	TGTGCCAGCAGCTCGACCGGGACTAGCGCCTACAATGAGCAGTTCTTC	CASSSTGTSAYNEQFF
11	-	few	TRBJ1-4	TRBV12-3/TRBV12-4	TGTGCCAGCAGACTTCTGGGGAAACTGTTTTTT	CASRLLGKLFF
15	TRBD2	many	TRBJ2-3	TRBV9	TGTGCCAGCAGCGGGGGGGGTACTAGCACAGATACGCAGTATTTT	CASSGGGTSTDTQYF
13	-	few	TRBJ2-1	TRBV4-3	TGCGCCAGCAGCCCCACAACCCTCAATGAGCAGTTCTTC	CASSPTTLNEQFF
15	TRBD1	-	TRBJ2-1	TRBV7-6	TGTGCCAGCAGCTCAGGGACAGGGGACTACAATGAGCAGTTCTTC	CASSSGTGDYNEQFF
15	TRBD2	-	TRBJ2-1	TRBV7-9	TGTGCCAGCAGCCATCGACTAGCGGGAGGTGATGAGCAGTTCTTC	CASSHRLAGGDEQFF
17	-	many	TRBJ2-1	TRBV7-9	TGTGCCAGCAGCTTAGAGGGTAGGGGCTACTCCTACAATGAGCAGTTCTTC	CASSLEGRGYSYNEQFF
12	-	-	TRBJ1-2	TRBV7-9	TGTGCCAGCCTGACCCCTCCCTATGGCTACACCTTC	CASLTPPYGYTF
13	-	many	TRBJ1-1	TRBV6-2/TRBV6-3	TGTGCCAGCAGTTATCGGGAGAGCACTGAAGCTTTCTTT	CASSYRESTEAFF
15	-	many	TRBJ2-5	TRBV5-4	TGTGCCAGCAGCTTGGTCGGGGAGGCTTGGGAGACCCAGTACTTC	CASSLVGEAWETQYF
16	TRBD2	-	TRBJ2-3	TRBV5-1	TGCGCCAGCAGCTCCAAGCGGGAGACGAATGAAGATACGCAGTATTTT	CASSSKRETNEDTQYF
16	TRBD2	few	TRBJ2-7	TRBV3-1	TGTGCCAGCAGTCCTTATAGCGGGAGGAGGGCCTACGAGCAGTACTTC	CASSPYSGRRAYEQYF
15	TRBD2	many	TRBJ2-7	TRBV20-1	TGCAGTGCTAGGGAGCGGGGGGTTAATCCCTACGAGCAGTACTTC	CSARERGVNPYEQYF
12	TRBD1	many	TRBJ2-5	TRBV11-1	TGTGCCAGCTTGGACAGGAAAGAGACCCAGTACTTC	CASLDRKETQYF
16	TRBD2	few	TRBJ2-1	TRBV7-7	TGTGCCAGCAGCCTCGAACTAGCGGGAGCGAGGAATGAGCAGTTCTTC	CASSLELAGARNEQFF
12	-	many	TRBJ2-3	TRBV9	TGTGCCAGCAGCGTATTTACGGATACGCAGTATTTT	CASSVFTDTQYF
16	TRBD2	few	TRBJ2-7	TRBV28	TGTGCCAGCAGTTTACCTTCAGCGGGAGCCGTTCGGGAGCAGTACTTC	CASSLPSAGAVREQYF
15	TRBD1	-	TRBJ2-2	TRBV6-2/TRBV6-3	TGTGCCAGCAGTTGGATCCGTACAGGGGGCGGGGAGCTGTTTTTT	CASSWIRTGGGELFF
17	TRBD2	many	TRBJ2-5	TRBV4-1	TGCGCCAGCAGCCCGTACGCGAGCGGGAGTGAGCAAGAGACCCAGTACTTC	CASSPYASGSEQETQYF
15	TRBD1	-	TRBJ1-4	TRBV7-9	TGTGCCAGCAGCGGGACAGGGGGCTGGCATGAAAAACTGTTTTTT	CASSGTGGWHEKLFF
14	TRBD1	few	TRBJ2-3	TRBV7-9	TGTGCCAGCAGCATGACAGGGGGCCCAGATACGCAGTATTTT	CASSMTGGPDTQYF
15	-	-	TRBJ2-1	TRBV4-3	TGCGCCAGCAGCCAAGAGTTTGGGGTACTGAATGAGCAGTTCTTC	CASSQEFGVLNEQFF
14	-	few	TRBJ2-3	TRBV9	TGTGCCAGCAGCGCCGGGACTCTCAAGGATACGCAGTATTTT	CASSAGTLKDTQYF
15	TRBD1	many	TRBJ2-5	TRBV6-6	TGTGCCAGCAGTTTAGGACAGGGTAGGGAGGAGACCCAGTACTTC	CASSLGQGREETQYF
14	-	few	TRBJ2-7	TRBV12-3/TRBV12-4	TGTGCCAGCAGTGCTACGGGACTTGTCTACGAGCAGTACTTC	CASSATGLVYEQYF
11	-	-	TRBJ1-1	TRBV30	TGTGCCTGGAGTCCCGGAACTGAAGCTTTCTTT	CAWSPGTEAFF
16	-	few	TRBJ2-2	TRBV5-6	TGTGCCAGCAGCTTGATGTTAACGGGGTCAACCGGGGAGCTGTTTTTT	CASSLMLTGSTGELFF
19	TRBD1	few	TRBJ2-6	TRBV4-3	TGCGCCAGCAGCCAAGAGGGGACAGACCTCTCCTCTGGGGCCAACGTCCTGACTTTC	CASSQEGTDLSSGANVLTF